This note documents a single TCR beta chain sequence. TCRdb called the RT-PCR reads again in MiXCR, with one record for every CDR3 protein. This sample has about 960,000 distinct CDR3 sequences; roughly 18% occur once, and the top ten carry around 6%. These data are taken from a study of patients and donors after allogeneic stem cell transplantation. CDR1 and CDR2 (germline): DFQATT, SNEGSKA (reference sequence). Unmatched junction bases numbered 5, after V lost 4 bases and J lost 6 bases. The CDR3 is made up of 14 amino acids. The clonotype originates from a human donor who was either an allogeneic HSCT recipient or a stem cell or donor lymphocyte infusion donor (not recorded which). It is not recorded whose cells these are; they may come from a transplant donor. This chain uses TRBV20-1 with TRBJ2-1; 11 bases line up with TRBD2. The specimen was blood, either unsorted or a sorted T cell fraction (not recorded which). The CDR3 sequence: CSATLAGGRNEQFF. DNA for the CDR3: TGCAGTGCTACCCTAGCGGGGGGCCGCAATGAGCAGTTCTTC.